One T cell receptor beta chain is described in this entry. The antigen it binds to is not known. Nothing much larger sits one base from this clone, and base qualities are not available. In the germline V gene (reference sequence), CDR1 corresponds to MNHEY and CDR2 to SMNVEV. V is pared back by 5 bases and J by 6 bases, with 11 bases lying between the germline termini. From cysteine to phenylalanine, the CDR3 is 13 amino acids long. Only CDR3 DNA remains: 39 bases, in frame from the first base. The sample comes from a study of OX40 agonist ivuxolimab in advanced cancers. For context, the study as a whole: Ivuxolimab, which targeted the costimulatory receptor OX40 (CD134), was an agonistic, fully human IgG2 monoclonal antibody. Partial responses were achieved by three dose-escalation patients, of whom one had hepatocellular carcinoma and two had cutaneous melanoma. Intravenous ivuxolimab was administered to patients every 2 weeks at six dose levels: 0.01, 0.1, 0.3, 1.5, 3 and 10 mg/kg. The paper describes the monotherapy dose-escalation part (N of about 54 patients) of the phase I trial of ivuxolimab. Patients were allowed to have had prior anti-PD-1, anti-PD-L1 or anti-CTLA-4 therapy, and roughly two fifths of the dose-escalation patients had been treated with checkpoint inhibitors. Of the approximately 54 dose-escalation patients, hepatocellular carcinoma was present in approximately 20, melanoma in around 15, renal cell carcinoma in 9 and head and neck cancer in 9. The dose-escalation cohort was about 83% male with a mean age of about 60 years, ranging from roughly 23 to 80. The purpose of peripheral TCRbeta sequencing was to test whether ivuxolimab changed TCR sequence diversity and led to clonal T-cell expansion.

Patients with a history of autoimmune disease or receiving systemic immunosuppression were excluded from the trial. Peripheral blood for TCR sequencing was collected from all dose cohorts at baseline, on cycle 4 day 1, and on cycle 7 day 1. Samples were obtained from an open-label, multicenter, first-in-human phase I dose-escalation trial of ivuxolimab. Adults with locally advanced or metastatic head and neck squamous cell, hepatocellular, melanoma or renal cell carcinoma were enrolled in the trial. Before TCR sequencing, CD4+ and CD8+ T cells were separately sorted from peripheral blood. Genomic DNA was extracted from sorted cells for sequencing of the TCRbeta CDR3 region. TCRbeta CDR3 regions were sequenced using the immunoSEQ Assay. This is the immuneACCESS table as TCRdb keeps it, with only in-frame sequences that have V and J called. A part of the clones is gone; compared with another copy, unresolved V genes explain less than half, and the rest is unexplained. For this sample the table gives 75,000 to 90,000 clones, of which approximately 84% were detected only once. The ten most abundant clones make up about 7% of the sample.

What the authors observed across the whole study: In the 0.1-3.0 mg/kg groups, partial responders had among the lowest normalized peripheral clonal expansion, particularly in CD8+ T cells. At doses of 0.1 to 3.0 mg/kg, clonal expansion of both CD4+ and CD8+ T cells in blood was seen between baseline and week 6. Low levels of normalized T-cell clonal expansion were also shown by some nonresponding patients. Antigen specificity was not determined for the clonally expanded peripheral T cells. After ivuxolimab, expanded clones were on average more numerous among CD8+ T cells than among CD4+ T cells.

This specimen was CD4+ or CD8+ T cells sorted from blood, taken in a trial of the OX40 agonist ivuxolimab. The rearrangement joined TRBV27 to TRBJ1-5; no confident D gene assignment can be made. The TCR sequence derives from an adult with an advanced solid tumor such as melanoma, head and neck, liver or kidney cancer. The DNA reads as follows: TGTGCCAGCAGTCCCCACCTGGGTCAGCCCCAGCATTTT. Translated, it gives CASSPHLGQPQHF.